Below, 5 T cell receptor beta chains from the same sample are listed, as sequenced in a study of radiotherapy plus CTLA-4 blockade in lung cancer (dated by TCRdb to the late 2010s). Libraries were built with the immunoSEQ multiplex PCR assay. TCRdb carries this immuneACCESS record with in-frame sequences only. Its versions omit some clonotypes, under half of them owing to an unresolved V gene in the studies checked, with the rest unexplained. The sample data list around 100,000 clones, and 81% of these were observed just once. The ten largest clones represent 3.3% of the sample. This specimen was peripheral blood, taken from a patient treated with radiotherapy plus ipilimumab. These receptors came from a human donor with non-small cell lung cancer that progressed on radiotherapy plus ipilimumab. Some clones in this sample may be carry-over from other donors' samples.

This clone was seen once. The rearrangement joins TRBV9 to TRBJ2-1; 9 nucleotides align to TRBD2. J lost 8 bases, V lost 4 bases, and 16 bases had no gene match. Germline CDR1 and CDR2: SGDLS and YYNGEE. The CDR3 contains 17 residues. CDR3 amino acids: CASSPGGRGGLRYEQFF. CDR3 coding DNA: TGTGCCAGCAGCCCCGGGGGGCGGGGGGGCCTTCGGTATGAGCAGTTCTTC.

The chain links TRBV7-3 to TRBJ1-2; D remains ambiguous. CDR3 size: 15 residues. Germline CDR1 SGHTA, CDR2 FQGTGA. V was trimmed by 2 bases and J by 5 bases, leaving 15 bases between them. The CDR3 loop is CASSLLPNEGYGYTF. Written as DNA, the CDR3 is TGTGCCAGCAGCTTATTACCCAACGAGGGTTATGGCTACACCTTC.

The CDR3, as DNA: TGTGCCTGGAGTGTCTTCACAGGGATCATAAGCTCCTATAATTCACCCCTCCACTTT. It is translated as CAWSVFTGIISSYNSPLHF. The chain uses TRBV30 and TRBJ1-6; D might be TRBD1 (6 bases). Per the germline V gene, CDR1 is GTSNPN and CDR2 is SVGIG (reference sequence). The CDR3 has 19 amino acids. V was trimmed by 0 bases and J by 0 bases, leaving 18 bases between them.

The chain joins TRBV15 to TRBJ2-1; 11 nucleotides align to TRBD1. The CDR3 is 17 amino acids. Germline V gives CDR1 LNHNV, CDR2 YYDKDF (reference sequence). V was pared by 3 bases and J by 4 bases, with 8 bases of the junction left unmatched. The DNA of the CDR3 is TGTGCCACCAGCAGGTGGTCGGGACAGGGGGTATACAATGAGCAGTTCTTC. This sequence encodes CATSRWSGQGVYNEQFF.

The gene calls are TRBV6-5 and TRBJ1-5; no definite D call. The V end was cut by 0 bases, the J end by 7 bases, with 7 bases between. CDR3 size: 13 residues. CDR1 and CDR2 (germline): MNHEY, SVGAGI. The CDR3 sequence: CASSYSTGQPQHF. The CDR3 DNA sequence: TGTGCCAGCAGTTACTCGACGGGCCAGCCCCAGCATTTT.